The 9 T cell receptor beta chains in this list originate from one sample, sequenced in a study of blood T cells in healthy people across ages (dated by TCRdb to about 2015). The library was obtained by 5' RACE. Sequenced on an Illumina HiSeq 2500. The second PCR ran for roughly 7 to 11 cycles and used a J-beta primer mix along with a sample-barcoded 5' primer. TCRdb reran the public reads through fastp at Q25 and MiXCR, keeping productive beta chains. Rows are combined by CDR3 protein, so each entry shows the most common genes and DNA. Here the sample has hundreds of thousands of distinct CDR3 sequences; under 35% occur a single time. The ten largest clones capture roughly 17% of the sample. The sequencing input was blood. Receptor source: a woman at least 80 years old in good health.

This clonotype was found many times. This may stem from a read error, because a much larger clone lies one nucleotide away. The CDR3 is CASSDRAGGENEQFF. As DNA, the CDR3 is TGTGCCAGCAGTGACCGCGCGGGGGGGGAGAATGAGCAGTTCTTC. This rearrangement joins TRBV6-1 to TRBJ2-1, with 9 positions matching TRBD2. Germline V gene lookup returns CDR1 MNHNS and CDR2 SASEGT. The CDR3 is 15 amino acids. The trim removed 3 bases at V and 7 bases at J, leaving 7 bases unmatched.

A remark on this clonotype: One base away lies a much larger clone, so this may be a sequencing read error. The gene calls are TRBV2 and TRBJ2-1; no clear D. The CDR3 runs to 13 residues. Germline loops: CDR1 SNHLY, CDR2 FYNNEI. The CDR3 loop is CTSSPGRSNKQFF. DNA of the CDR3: TGTACCAGCAGTCCTGGACGGTCCAATAAGCAGTTCTTC.

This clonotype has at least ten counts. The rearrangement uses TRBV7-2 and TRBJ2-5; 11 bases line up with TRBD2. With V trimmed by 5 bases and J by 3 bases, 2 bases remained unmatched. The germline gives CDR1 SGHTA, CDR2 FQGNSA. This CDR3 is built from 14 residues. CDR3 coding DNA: TGTGCCAGCAGCCGTAGCGGGGGGGAAGAGACCCAGTACTTC. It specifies CASSRSGGEETQYF.

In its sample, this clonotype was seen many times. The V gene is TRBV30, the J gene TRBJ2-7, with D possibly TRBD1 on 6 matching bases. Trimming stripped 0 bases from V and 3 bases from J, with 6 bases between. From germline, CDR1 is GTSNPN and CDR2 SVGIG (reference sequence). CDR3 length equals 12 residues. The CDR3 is CAWSVDSYEQYF. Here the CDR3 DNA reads TGTGCCTGGAGTGTGGACAGCTACGAGCAGTACTTC.

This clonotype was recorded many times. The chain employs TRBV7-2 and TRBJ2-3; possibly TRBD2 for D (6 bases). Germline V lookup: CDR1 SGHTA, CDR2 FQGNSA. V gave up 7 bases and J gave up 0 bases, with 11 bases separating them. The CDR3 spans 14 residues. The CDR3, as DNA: TGTGCCAGCACCGCGGACTATAGCACAGATACGCAGTATTTT. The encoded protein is CASTADYSTDTQYF.

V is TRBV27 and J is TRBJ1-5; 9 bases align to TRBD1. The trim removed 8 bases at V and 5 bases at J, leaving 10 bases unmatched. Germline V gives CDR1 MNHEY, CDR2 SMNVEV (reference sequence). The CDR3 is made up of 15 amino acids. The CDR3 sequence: CASGTPGQGHQPQHF. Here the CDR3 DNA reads TGTGCCAGCGGTACGCCGGGACAGGGCCATCAGCCCCAGCATTTT.

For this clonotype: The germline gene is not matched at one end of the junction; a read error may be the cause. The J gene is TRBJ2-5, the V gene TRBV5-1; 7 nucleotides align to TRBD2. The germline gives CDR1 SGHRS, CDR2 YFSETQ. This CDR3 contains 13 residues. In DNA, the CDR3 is TGCGTCAGCAGCCTAGGCGGGGGAGAGACCCAGTACTTC. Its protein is CVSSLGGGETQYF.

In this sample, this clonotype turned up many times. CDR3 sequence: CASTLSGQEPSYEQYF. The DNA for the CDR3 is TGTGCCAGCACCCTTTCAGGACAGGAACCTTCCTACGAGCAGTACTTC. V usage is TRBV7-2 and J usage is TRBJ2-7, with TRBD1 identical over 7 bases. The CDR3 has 16 amino acids. Losses at the gene ends were 7 bases for V and 1 base for J; bases not matched to a gene: 13. CDR1 and CDR2 (germline): SGHTA, FQGNSA.

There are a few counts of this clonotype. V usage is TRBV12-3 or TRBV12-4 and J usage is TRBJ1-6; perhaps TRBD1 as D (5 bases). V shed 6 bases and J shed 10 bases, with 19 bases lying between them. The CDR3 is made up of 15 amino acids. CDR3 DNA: TGTGCCAGCAGGTTTACCGGCGGGTCAGGGTCACCCCTCCACTTT. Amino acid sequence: CASRFTGGSGSPLHF.